The present T cell receptor beta chain was sequenced within a study of vaccination and CD4 T cells after COVID-19. Overall study context: The peptides that stimulated the cells were overlapping spike peptides from SARS-CoV-2, HCoV-NL63, HCoV-OC43 and HCoV-229E. Study-wide points: Relatively few convalescent patients were studied, without early post-infection timepoints.

The germline gives CDR1 LGHNA, CDR2 YNFKEQ. With 1 base clipped from V and 8 bases from J, the junction kept 13 bases outside the gene matches. This CDR3 contains 18 residues. Cultured CD4+ T cell DNA was sequenced using the Oncomine TCR Beta short-read assay. TCRdb re-called the PCR reads through MiXCR, storing one row per CDR3 protein. Of over 8,500 distinct CDR3 sequences in the sample, over 35% were seen once. As concerns this clonotype: Its antigen is undetermined.

Treatment indicated: roughly 11-day PBMC culture with coronavirus spike peptide pools or control peptides (ViraFEST assay). The chain is built from TRBV4-2 and TRBJ2-3, with 12 bases lining up with TRBD2. Material: CD4+ T cells from blood, cultured in vitro. This TCR was sampled from a human donor who had recovered from COVID-19. Here the CDR3 DNA reads TGTGCCAGCAGCCAAGCTCGGACTAGCGGGGAACCCCTGGGTACGCAGTATTTT. Protein: CASSQARTSGEPLGTQYF.